This T cell receptor (beta chain) is drawn from a study of T cells in Graves' hyperthyroidism and ophthalmopathy. Study at large: At initial diagnosis, before any treatment had begun, peripheral blood was obtained.

This clonotype showed up many times. The CDR3 regions of TCR beta were amplified from RNA transcripts. HTBI primers were employed in a first-round RT-PCR of the TCR CDR3. Via MiXCR, TCRdb re-called the multiplex PCR reads, giving one row per CDR3 protein. There are some 600,000 distinct CDR3 sequences in the sample; approximately 15% occur only once, and roughly 6.2% lies in the top ten. The origin of this receptor is a woman aged 25 to 45 with Graves' hyperthyroidism that later progressed to Graves' ophthalmopathy. The material sequenced was blood.

The CDR3 nucleotides read TGTGCCAGCAGTAACACCGGGAACACTGAAGCTTTCTTT. It specifies CASSNTGNTEAFF. The gene calls are TRBV25-1 and TRBJ1-1, with unresolved D. CDR1 and CDR2 from the germline V gene are MGHDK and SYGVNS. V was clipped by 5 bases and J by 1 base, with 8 bases between them. The CDR3 runs to 13 residues.